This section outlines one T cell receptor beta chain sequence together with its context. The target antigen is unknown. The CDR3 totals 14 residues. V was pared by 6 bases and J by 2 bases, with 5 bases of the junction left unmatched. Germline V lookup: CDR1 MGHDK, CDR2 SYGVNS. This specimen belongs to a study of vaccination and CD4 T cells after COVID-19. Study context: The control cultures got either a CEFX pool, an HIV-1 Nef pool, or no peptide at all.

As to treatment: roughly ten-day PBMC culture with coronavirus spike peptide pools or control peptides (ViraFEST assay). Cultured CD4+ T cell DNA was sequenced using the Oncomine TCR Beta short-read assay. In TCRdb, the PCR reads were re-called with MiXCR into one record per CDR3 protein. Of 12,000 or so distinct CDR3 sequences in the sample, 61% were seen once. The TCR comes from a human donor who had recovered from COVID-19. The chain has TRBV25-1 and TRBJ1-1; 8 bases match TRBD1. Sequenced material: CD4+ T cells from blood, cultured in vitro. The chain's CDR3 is CASRIQGDNTEAFF. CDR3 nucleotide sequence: TGTGCCAGCAGGATACAGGGGGATAACACTGAAGCTTTCTTT.